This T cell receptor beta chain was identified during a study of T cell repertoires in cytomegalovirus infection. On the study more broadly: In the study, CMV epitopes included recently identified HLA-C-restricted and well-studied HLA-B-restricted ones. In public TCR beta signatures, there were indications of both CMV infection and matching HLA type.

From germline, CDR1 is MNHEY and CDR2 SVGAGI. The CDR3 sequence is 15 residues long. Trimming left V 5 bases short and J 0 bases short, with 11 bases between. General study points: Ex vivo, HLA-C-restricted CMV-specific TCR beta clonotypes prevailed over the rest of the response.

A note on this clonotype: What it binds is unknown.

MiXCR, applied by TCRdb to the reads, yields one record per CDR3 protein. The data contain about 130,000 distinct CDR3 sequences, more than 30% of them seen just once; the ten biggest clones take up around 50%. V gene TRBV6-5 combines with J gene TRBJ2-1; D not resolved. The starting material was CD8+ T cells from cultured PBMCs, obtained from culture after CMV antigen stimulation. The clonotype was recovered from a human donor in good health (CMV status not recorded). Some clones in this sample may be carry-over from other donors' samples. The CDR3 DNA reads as TGTGCCAGCAGTACCTCCACTAACTCCTACAATGAGCAGTTCTTC. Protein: CASSTSTNSYNEQFF.